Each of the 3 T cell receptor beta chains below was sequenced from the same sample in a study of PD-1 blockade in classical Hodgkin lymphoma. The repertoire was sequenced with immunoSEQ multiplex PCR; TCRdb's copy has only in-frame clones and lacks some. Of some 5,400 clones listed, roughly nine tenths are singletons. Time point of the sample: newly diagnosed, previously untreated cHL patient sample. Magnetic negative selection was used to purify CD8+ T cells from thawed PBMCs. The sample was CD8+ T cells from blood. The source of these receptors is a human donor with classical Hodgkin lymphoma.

CDR3 sequence: CASSFGDSGANVLTF. The CDR3 bases are TGTGCCAGCAGTTTTGGGGATTCTGGGGCCAACGTCCTGACTTTC. The V call is TRBV7-6, the J call TRBJ2-6; D unclear. The CDR3 spans 15 residues. V was pared by 6 bases and J by 1 base, with 10 bases between. Germline CDR1 is SGHVS and CDR2 is FNYEAQ.

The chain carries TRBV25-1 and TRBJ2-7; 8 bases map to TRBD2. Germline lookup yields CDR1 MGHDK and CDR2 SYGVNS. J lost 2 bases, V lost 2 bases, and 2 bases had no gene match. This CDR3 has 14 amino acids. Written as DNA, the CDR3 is TGTGCCAGCAGTGAAACTAGCGGCACCTACGAGCAGTACTTC. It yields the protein CASSETSGTYEQYF.

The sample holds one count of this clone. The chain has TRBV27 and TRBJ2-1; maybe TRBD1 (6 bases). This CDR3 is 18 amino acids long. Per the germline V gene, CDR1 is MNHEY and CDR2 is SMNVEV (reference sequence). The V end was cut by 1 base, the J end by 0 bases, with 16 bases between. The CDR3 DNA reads TGTGCCAGCAGTTTATGGGGGCCGAGCGCAAGCTCCTACAATGAGCAGTTCTTC. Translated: CASSLWGPSASSYNEQFF.